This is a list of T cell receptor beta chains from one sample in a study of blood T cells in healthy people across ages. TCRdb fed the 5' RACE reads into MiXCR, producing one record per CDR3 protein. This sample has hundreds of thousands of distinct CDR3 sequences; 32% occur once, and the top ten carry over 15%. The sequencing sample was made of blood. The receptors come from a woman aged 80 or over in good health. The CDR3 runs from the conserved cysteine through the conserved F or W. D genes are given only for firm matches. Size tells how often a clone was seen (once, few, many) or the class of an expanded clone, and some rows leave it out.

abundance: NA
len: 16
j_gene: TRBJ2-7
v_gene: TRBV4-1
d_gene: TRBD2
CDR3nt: TGCGCCAGCAGCCAAACGACTAGCGGGGGTTTGTACGAGCAGTACTTC
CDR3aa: CASSQTTSGGLYEQYF

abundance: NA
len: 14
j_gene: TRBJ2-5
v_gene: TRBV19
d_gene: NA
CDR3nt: TGTGCCGGTAGTATGAGACAGATGGGGGAGACCCAGTACTTC
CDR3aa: CAGSMRQMGETQYF

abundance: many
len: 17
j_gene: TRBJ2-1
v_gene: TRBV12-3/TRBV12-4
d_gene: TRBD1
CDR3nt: TGTGCCAGCAGTATATGGACAGGCCCCGTCAGGTACAATGAGCAGTTCTTC
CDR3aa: CASSIWTGPVRYNEQFF

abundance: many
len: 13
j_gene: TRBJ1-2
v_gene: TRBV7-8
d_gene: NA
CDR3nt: TGTGCCAGCGGACCTCGGGGGCTATATGGCTACACCTTC
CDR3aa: CASGPRGLYGYTF

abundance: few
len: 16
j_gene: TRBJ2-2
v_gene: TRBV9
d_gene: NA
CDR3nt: TGTGCCAGCAGCGTAGAAACAGGGCGGAACACCGGGGAGCTGTTTTTT
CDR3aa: CASSVETGRNTGELFF

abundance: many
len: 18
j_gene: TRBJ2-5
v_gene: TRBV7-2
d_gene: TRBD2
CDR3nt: TGTGCCAGCAGCCCACTAGGCGGTCTAGCGGGGATTCAAGAGACCCAGTACTTC
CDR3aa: CASSPLGGLAGIQETQYF

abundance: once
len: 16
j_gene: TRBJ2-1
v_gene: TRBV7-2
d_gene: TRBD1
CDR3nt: TGTGCCAGCAGCAAGGAGACAGGGGTTCCCTACAATGAGCAGTTCTTC
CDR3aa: CASSKETGVPYNEQFF

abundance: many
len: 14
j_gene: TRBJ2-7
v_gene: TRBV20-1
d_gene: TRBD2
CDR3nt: TGCAGTGCTAGTGGGACTAGCGGGGCCTCGGAGCAGTACTTC
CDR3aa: CSASGTSGASEQYF

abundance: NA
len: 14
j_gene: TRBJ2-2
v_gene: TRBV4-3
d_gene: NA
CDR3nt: TGCGCCAGCAGCCGCAAGGTGAACACCGGGGAGCGGTTTTTT
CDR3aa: CASSRKVNTGERFF

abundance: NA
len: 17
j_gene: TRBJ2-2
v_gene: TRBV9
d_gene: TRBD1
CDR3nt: TGTGCCAGCAGCGACCCAAAGGACAGGGCGGGGACCGGGGAGCTGTTTTTT
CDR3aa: CASSDPKDRAGTGELFF

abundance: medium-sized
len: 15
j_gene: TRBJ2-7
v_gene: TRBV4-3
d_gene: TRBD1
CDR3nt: TGCGCCAGCAGCCAAGATCGGCAGGGGGCGGATGAGCAGTACTTC
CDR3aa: CASSQDRQGADEQYF

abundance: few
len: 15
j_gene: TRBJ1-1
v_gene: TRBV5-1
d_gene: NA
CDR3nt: TGCGCCAGCAGCTTTACCGAGGCTATGAACACTGAAGCTTTCTTT
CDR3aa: CASSFTEAMNTEAFF

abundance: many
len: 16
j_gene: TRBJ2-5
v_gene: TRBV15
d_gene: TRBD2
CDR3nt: TGTGCCACCAGCAGAGATCCAGCTAGCGGGGCTGAGACCCAGTACTTC
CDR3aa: CATSRDPASGAETQYF

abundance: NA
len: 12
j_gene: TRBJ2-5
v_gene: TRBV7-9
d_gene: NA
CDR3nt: TGTGCCAGCAGCCGAAACAGGGAAGAGCAGTACTTC
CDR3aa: CASSRNREEQYF

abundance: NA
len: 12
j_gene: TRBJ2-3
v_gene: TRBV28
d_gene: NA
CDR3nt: TGTGCCAGCAGTTTCGGCGGGAATACGCAGTATTTT
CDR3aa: CASSFGGNTQYF

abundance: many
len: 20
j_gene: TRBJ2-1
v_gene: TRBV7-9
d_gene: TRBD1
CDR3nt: TGTGCCAGCAGCTTTCTGGTTACGCTAAACCCGGGACAGAGGGACAATGAGCAGTTCTTC
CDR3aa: CASSFLVTLNPGQRDNEQFF

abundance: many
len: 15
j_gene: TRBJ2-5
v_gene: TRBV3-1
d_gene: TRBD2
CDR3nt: TGTGCCAGCAGCCAGTCGGGACTAGCTGTGGAGACCCAGTACTTC
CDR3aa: CASSQSGLAVETQYF

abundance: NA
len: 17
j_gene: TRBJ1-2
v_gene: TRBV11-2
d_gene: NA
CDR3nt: TGTGCCAGCAGCTCATCGGGGGGGGCCGCTACGAACTATGGCTACACCTTC
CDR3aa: CASSSSGGAATNYGYTF

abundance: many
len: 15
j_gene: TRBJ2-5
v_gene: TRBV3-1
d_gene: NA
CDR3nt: TGTGCCAGCGGGAGTTGGGCCGACCGACAAGAGACCCAGTACTTC
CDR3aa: CASGSWADRQETQYF

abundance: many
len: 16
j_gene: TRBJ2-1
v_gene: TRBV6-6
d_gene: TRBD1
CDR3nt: TGTGCCAGCAGTTTACTGGGACAGAGCCTCTACAATGAGCAGTTCTTC
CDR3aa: CASSLLGQSLYNEQFF

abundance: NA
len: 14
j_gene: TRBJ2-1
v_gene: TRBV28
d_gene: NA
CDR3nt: TGTGCCAGCAGTGAGGGGACAAAGAACAATGAGCAGTTCTTC
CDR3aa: CASSEGTKNNEQFF

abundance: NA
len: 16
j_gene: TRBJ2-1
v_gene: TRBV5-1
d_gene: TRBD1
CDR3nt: TGCGCCAGCAGCCCCCCCCGGACAGGGTACTACAATGAGCAGTTCTTC
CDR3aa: CASSPPRTGYYNEQFF

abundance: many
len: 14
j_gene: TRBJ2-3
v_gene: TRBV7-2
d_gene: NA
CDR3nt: TGTGCCAGCAGCTTGAGGACTTACACAGATACGCAGTATTTT
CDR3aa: CASSLRTYTDTQYF

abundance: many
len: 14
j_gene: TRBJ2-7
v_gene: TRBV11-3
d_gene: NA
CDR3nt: TGTGCCAGAAGCTTAGAGGGCCCCAACTACGAGCAGTACTTC
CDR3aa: CARSLEGPNYEQYF

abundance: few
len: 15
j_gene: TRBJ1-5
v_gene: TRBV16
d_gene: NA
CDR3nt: TGTGCCAGCAGCCAATTAGTACAGGGCAATCAGCCCCAGCATTTT
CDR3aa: CASSQLVQGNQPQHF

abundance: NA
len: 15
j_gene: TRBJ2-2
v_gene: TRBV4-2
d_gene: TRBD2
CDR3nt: TGTGCCAGCAGCCCCGGGACTAGCGCCACCGGGGAGCTGTTTTTT
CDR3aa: CASSPGTSATGELFF

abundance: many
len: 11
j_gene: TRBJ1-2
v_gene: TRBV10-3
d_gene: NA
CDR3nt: TGTGCCATCAGTGAGTCGGGGGAGAACACCTTC
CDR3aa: CAISESGENTF

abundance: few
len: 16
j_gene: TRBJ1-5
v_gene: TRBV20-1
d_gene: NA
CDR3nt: TGCAGTGCTAGAGATAGCAGGCAGGCCAACAATCAGCCCCAGCATTTT
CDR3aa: CSARDSRQANNQPQHF

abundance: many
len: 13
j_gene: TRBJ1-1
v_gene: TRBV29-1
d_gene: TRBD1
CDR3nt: TGCAGCGTGGGGGGGCCAGGGGGCACTGAAGCTTTCTTT
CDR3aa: CSVGGPGGTEAFF

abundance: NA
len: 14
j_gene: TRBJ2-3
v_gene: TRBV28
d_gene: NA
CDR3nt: TGTGCCAGCAGTTTTCCAAGATACACAGATACGCAGTATTTT
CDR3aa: CASSFPRYTDTQYF

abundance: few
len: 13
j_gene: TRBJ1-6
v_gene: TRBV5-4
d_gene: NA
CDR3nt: TGTGCCAGCAGCTTCCAAGGGGCCTCACCCCTCCACTTT
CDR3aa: CASSFQGASPLHF

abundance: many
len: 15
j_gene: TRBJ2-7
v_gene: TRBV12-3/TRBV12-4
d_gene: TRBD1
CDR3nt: TGTGCCAGCAGTACTGTGGGACAGGGGGCTTACGAGCAGTACTTC
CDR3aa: CASSTVGQGAYEQYF

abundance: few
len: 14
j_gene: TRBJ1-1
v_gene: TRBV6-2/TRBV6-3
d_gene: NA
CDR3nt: TGTGCCAGCAGCCAACGCCGGGGGGAAACTGAAGCTTTCTTT
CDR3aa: CASSQRRGETEAFF

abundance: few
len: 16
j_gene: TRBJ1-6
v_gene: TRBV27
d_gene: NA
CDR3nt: TGTGCCAGCAGTAACCCCCCTTGGGGGGACAATTCACCCCTCCACTTT
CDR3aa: CASSNPPWGDNSPLHF

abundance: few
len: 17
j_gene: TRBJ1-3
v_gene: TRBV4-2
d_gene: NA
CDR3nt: TGTGCCAGCAGCCAAGATGCCCCGGGATACTCTGGAAACACCATATATTTT
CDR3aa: CASSQDAPGYSGNTIYF

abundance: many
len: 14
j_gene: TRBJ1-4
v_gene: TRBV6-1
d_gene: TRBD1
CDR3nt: TGTGCCAGCACCGGGACAGGGCGTAATGAAAAACTGTTTTTT
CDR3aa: CASTGTGRNEKLFF

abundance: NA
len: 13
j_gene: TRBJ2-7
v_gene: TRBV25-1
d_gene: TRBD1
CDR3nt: TGTGCCAGCAGTGATCCGGGACAGAGGGAGCAGTACTTC
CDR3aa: CASSDPGQREQYF

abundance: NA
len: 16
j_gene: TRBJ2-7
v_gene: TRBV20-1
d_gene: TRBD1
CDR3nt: TGCAGTGCTAGACTGACCGGGACAGGGAAGGGATACGAGCAGTACTTC
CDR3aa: CSARLTGTGKGYEQYF

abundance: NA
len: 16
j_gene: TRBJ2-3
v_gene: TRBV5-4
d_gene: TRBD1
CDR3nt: TGTGCCAGCAGCCAGATGGGGCAGGGGGCTCCAGATACGCAGTATTTT
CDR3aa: CASSQMGQGAPDTQYF

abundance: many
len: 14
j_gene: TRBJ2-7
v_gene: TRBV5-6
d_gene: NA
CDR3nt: TGTGCCAGCAGCCCCGGGACGTTATCCTACGAGCAGTACTTC
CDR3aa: CASSPGTLSYEQYF

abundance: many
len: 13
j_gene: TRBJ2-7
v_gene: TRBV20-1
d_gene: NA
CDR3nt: TGCAGTGCTAGAGATATGGACCCCTACGAGCAGTACTTC
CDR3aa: CSARDMDPYEQYF

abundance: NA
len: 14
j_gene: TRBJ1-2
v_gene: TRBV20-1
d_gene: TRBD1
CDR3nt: TGCAGTGCGGGCCCAACCGGGACAGACTATGGCTACACCTTC
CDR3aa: CSAGPTGTDYGYTF

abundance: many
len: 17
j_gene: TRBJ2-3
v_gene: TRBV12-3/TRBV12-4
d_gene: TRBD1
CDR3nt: TGTGCCAGCAGTTTATTGGGGACAGGGGTTTCGCGAGATACGCAGTATTTT
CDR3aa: CASSLLGTGVSRDTQYF

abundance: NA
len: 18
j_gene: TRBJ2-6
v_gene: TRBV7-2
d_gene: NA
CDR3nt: TGTGCCAGCAGCCCTAGGAGGAGACAGGTCTCTGGGGCCAACGTCCTGACTTTC
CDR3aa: CASSPRRRQVSGANVLTF

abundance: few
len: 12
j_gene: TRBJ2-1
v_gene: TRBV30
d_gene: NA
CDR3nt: TGTGCCTGGGCGGGCCTCTACAATGAGCAGTTCTTC
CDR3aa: CAWAGLYNEQFF

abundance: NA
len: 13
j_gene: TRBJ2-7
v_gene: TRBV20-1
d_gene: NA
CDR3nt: TGCAGTGCTAGAGAAGGGGGCGGGGCCGAGCAGTACTTC
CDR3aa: CSAREGGGAEQYF

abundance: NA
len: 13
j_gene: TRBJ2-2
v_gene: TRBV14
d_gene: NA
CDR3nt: TGTGCCAGCAGCCCCATCAACACCGGGGAGCTGTTTTTT
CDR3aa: CASSPINTGELFF

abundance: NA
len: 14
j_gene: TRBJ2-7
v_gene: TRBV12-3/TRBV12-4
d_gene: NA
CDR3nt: TGTGCCAGCACCCGTGGGGCAGGAAACTACGAGCAGTACTTC
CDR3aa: CASTRGAGNYEQYF

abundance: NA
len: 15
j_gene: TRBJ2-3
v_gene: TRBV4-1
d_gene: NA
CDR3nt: TGCGCCAGCAGCCAAGCGGGGAATCCGACAGATACGCAGTATTTT
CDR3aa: CASSQAGNPTDTQYF

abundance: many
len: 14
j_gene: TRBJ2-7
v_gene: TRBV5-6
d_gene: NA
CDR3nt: TGTGCCAGCAGTCAACCGGGACTCGGATACGAGCAGTACTTC
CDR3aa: CASSQPGLGYEQYF

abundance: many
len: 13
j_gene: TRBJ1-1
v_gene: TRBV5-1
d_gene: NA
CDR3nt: TGCGCCAGCAGCCTCGATGTGGGTACGGAAGCTTTCTTT
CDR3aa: CASSLDVGTEAFF